This T cell receptor beta chain originates from a study of spatial heterogeneity in lung cancer. TCRdb re-derived calls from the 5' RACE reads in MiXCR, one entry per CDR3 protein. The data hold around 92,000 distinct CDR3 sequences, with about 12% observed a single time. Described time point: sample taken at primary tumor resection. Whole RNA from tumor, nontumor lung or frozen PBMC was sequenced unsorted. This clonotype was recorded a few times. The sequenced sample was PBMCs, obtained at surgery. This TCR was recovered from a male donor with early-stage non-small cell lung cancer.

CDR3 DNA sequence: TGTGCCAGCAGCTTCGGGGGGGTAAACAATGAGCAGTTCTTC. It encodes CASSFGGVNNEQFF. The genes are TRBV7-9 and TRBJ2-1, with 8 bases matching TRBD2. V lost 3 bases and J lost 5; bases outside the gene matches: 3. Germline CDR1 is SEHNR and CDR2 is FQNEAQ (reference sequence). The CDR3 runs to 14 residues.